Listed below are T cell receptor beta chains from one sample, sequenced in a study of T cell repertoires in cytomegalovirus infection. TCRdb re-derived calls from the reads in MiXCR, one entry per CDR3 protein. The sample has hundreds of thousands of distinct CDR3 sequences, 30% to 35% seen once; the top ten hold roughly an eighth. Their antigen targets remain unknown. The sample in question was cultured CD8+ T cells from PBMCs, obtained from culture after CMV antigen stimulation. These receptor sequences come from a human donor in good health (CMV status not recorded). Some clones in this sample may be carry-over from other donors' samples. Both conserved end residues are part of each CDR3. The D gene is left open where the match is weak. Only some rows state a clone size, as once, few, many or a class for expanded clones.

D gene	V gene	J gene	clone size	CDR3 protein	CDR3 DNA
-	TRBV2	TRBJ1-6	-	CASTKARNNSPLHF	TGTGCCAGCACCAAGGCCAGAAATAATTCACCCCTCCACTTT
-	TRBV6-5	TRBJ1-3	-	CASSYLGDGSSGNTIYF	TGTGCCAGCAGTTACTTGGGGGACGGCAGCTCTGGAAACACCATATATTTT
-	TRBV27	TRBJ2-6	-	CTSSLQGHSDVLTF	TGTACCAGCAGCCTACAGGGACACTCCGACGTCCTGACTTTC
-	TRBV7-9	TRBJ2-5	few	CASSLGPEKETQYF	TGTGCCAGCAGCTTAGGCCCAGAGAAAGAGACCCAGTACTTC
-	TRBV6-1	TRBJ1-6	-	CASSTGQGPISYNSPLHF	TGTGCCAGCAGTACCGGTCAGGGTCCTATCTCCTATAATTCACCCCTCCACTTT
-	TRBV6-6	TRBJ2-7	-	CAQGGRGYEQYF	TGTGCTCAGGGGGGCAGGGGTTACGAGCAGTACTTC
-	TRBV27	TRBJ2-3	-	CASRNRDTIGADTQYF	TGTGCCAGCAGAAACCGGGACACCATCGGGGCAGATACGCAGTATTTT
-	TRBV19	TRBJ1-2	-	CASSEFYGPPDYLANYGYTF	TGTGCCAGTAGTGAATTTTACGGGCCGCCTGACTACCTGGCTAACTATGGCTACACCTTC
-	TRBV7-9	TRBJ1-2	-	CASSLRASEDGYTF	TGTGCCAGCAGCTTGAGGGCTTCCGAGGATGGCTACACCTTC
TRBD1	TRBV18	TRBJ1-1	-	CASSAVPGQGPLNTEAFF	TGTGCCAGCTCAGCAGTCCCGGGACAGGGGCCATTAAACACTGAAGCTTTCTTT
-	TRBV6-2/TRBV6-3	TRBJ1-2	-	CASSFRRPGYGYTF	TGTGCCAGCAGTTTCCGGAGACCTGGGTATGGCTACACCTTC
TRBD2	TRBV3-1	TRBJ2-2	-	CASSQDPELAGGHTGELFF	TGTGCCAGCAGCCAAGATCCGGAACTAGCGGGGGGGCACACCGGGGAGCTGTTTTTT
TRBD2	TRBV7-9	TRBJ2-7	-	CASSPPGGGPYEQYF	TGTGCCAGCAGCCCCCCGGGAGGGGGGCCCTACGAGCAGTACTTC
TRBD1	TRBV10-3	TRBJ2-6	-	CAILSGDRGLPHSGANVLTF	TGTGCCATCTTAAGTGGGGACAGGGGTCTCCCTCACTCTGGGGCCAACGTCCTGACTTTC
-	TRBV27	TRBJ1-6	-	CASSLSQGPHSPLHF	TGTGCCAGCAGTTTATCACAGGGCCCTCATTCACCCCTCCACTTT
TRBD1	TRBV19	TRBJ1-6	-	CASSIDPRQGVAYNSPLHF	TGTGCCAGTAGTATAGATCCCCGACAGGGGGTGGCCTATAATTCACCCCTCCACTTT
-	TRBV7-9	TRBJ2-3	few	CASSLGGNTQYF	TGTGCCAGCAGCTTAGGAGGCAATACGCAGTATTTT
TRBD1	TRBV20-1	TRBJ1-1	few	CSARGQGVVVLNTEAFF	TGCAGTGCTAGAGGACAGGGGGTTGTAGTGTTGAACACTGAAGCTTTCTTT
-	TRBV15	TRBJ2-1	-	CATSRGTYNEQFF	TGTGCCACCAGCAGAGGGACCTACAATGAGCAGTTCTTC
-	TRBV7-9	TRBJ1-4	-	CASRERSATNEKLFF	TGTGCCAGCAGGGAAAGGAGCGCAACTAATGAAAAACTGTTTTTT
TRBD1	TRBV4-1	TRBJ1-3	many	CASSQDLQGIIGGNTIYF	TGCGCCAGCAGCCAAGATCTACAGGGGATAATTGGTGGAAACACCATATATTTT
-	TRBV10-3	TRBJ1-2	-	CAIRTVIYGYTF	TGTGCCATCCGGACAGTAATCTATGGCTACACCTTC
-	TRBV10-3	TRBJ1-4	-	CAISENRVGEKLFF	TGTGCCATCAGTGAGAACAGGGTCGGAGAAAAACTGTTTTTT
-	TRBV7-2	TRBJ1-4	many	CASSFRAGRTNEKLFF	TGTGCCAGCAGCTTTCGGGCAGGCCGAACTAATGAAAAACTGTTTTTT
TRBD2	TRBV25-1	TRBJ2-3	many	CASSDGGAGDTQYF	TGTGCCAGCAGTGACGGGGGGGCAGGAGATACGCAGTATTTT
-	TRBV4-3	TRBJ2-1	-	CASSRELELYHEQFF	TGCGCCAGCAGCCGAGAACTAGAGCTGTATCATGAGCAGTTCTTC
-	TRBV6-5	TRBJ1-5	few	CASSYRGLSNQPQHF	TGTGCCAGCAGTTACAGGGGTCTTAGCAATCAGCCCCAGCATTTT
-	TRBV2	TRBJ1-5	-	CARVVNQPQHF	TGTGCCCGGGTAGTCAATCAGCCCCAGCATTTT
TRBD1	TRBV7-7	TRBJ2-7	-	CASRPGQGTKTYEQYF	TGTGCTAGCAGACCGGGACAGGGGACAAAAACCTACGAGCAGTACTTC
-	TRBV28	TRBJ2-1	-	CASSHGRDEQFF	TGTGCCAGCAGTCACGGCCGCGATGAGCAGTTCTTC
TRBD1	TRBV19	TRBJ2-5	-	CASSPQDRAVETQYF	TGTGCCAGTAGTCCCCAGGACAGGGCGGTAGAGACCCAGTACTTC
TRBD2	TRBV5-1	TRBJ2-2	few	CASSSGTSGNTGELFF	TGCGCCAGCAGCTCTGGGACTAGTGGAAACACCGGGGAGCTGTTTTTT
-	TRBV7-6	TRBJ2-1	-	CASSLEFSYNEQFF	TGTGCCAGCAGCTTGGAGTTCTCCTACAATGAGCAGTTCTTC
-	TRBV6-2/TRBV6-3	TRBJ2-6	-	CASSFPTLGSGANVLTF	TGTGCCAGCAGTTTTCCCACTCTAGGCTCTGGGGCCAACGTCCTGACTTTC
-	TRBV7-8	TRBJ1-2	-	CANSATTAYGYTF	TGTGCCAACAGCGCTACGACAGCCTATGGCTACACCTTC
TRBD1	TRBV29-1	TRBJ1-2	-	CSVPGQGVRYGYTF	TGCAGCGTTCCCGGACAGGGTGTCCGGTATGGCTACACCTTC
-	TRBV12-3/TRBV12-4	TRBJ2-3	-	CASSGTPIPVPNTQYF	TGTGCCAGCAGTGGAACCCCGATCCCTGTGCCAAATACGCAGTATTTT
-	TRBV7-6	TRBJ2-1	many	CASSFAGPYNEQFF	TGTGCCAGCAGCTTCGCGGGTCCTTACAATGAGCAGTTCTTC
-	TRBV7-8	TRBJ1-2	few	CASSPGESYGYTF	TGTGCCAGCAGTCCTGGAGAATCCTATGGCTACACCTTC
-	TRBV24-1	TRBJ2-3	-	CATSDSDSRLTDTQYF	TGTGCCACCAGTGACTCGGACAGCCGACTCACAGATACGCAGTATTTT
TRBD1	TRBV27	TRBJ1-1	-	CASSVTGGDYEAFF	TGTGCCAGCAGTGTGACAGGGGGCGATTATGAAGCTTTCTTT
-	TRBV6-2/TRBV6-3	TRBJ2-2	-	CASSLTLELFF	TGTGCCAGCAGTCTCACGTTGGAGCTGTTTTTT
-	TRBV7-9	TRBJ2-1	many	CASSFPGGSSYNEQFF	TGTGCCAGCAGCTTCCCAGGGGGGAGCTCCTACAATGAGCAGTTCTTC
-	TRBV27	TRBJ2-3	-	CASTVNALGTDTQYF	TGTGCCAGCACCGTGAATGCCCTCGGCACAGATACGCAGTATTTT
TRBD1	TRBV6-1	TRBJ2-5	-	CASSPGTGYLETQYF	TGTGCCAGCAGCCCCGGGACAGGGTACTTGGAGACCCAGTACTTC
-	TRBV7-9	TRBJ2-1	many	CASSPQGLSYNEQFF	TGTGCCAGCAGCCCCCAGGGTCTTTCCTACAATGAGCAGTTCTTC
TRBD2	TRBV2	TRBJ2-2	few	CASSDGTSGAGELFF	TGTGCCAGCAGTGATGGGACTAGCGGGGCCGGGGAGCTGTTTTTT
-	TRBV7-3	TRBJ2-1	few	CASSLSLASEQFF	TGTGCCAGCAGCTTAAGTCTAGCGAGCGAGCAGTTCTTC
TRBD2	TRBV7-8	TRBJ2-1	few	CASSPGGPNYNEQFF	TGTGCCAGCAGCCCGGGGGGGCCCAACTACAATGAGCAGTTCTTC
-	TRBV28	TRBJ1-1	few	CASSQNREETEAFF	TGTGCCAGCAGCCAAAACAGGGAGGAGACTGAAGCTTTCTTT
-	TRBV27	TRBJ2-3	-	CASSLAQGNTDTQYF	TGTGCCAGCAGTTTGGCACAGGGTAACACAGATACGCAGTATTTT
TRBD1	TRBV4-1	TRBJ1-2	many	CASSQERNRDRSFF	TGCGCCAGCAGCCAAGAAAGGAACCGGGACAGATCCTTCTTC
-	TRBV7-4	TRBJ1-2	-	CASSSPDRSFNYGYTF	TGTGCCAGCAGCTCCCCGGACAGATCCTTTAACTATGGCTACACCTTC
-	TRBV27	TRBJ1-5	-	CASSLGGVDQPQHF	TGTGCCAGCAGTTTAGGAGGAGTAGATCAGCCCCAGCATTTT
-	TRBV7-6	TRBJ2-1	many	CASSLLSGTDSYNEQFF	TGTGCCAGCAGCTTACTTTCAGGGACCGACTCCTACAATGAGCAGTTCTTC
-	TRBV2	TRBJ2-2	-	CASFTGAGELFF	TGTGCCAGTTTCACAGGTGCCGGGGAGCTGTTTTTT
-	TRBV2	TRBJ2-5	-	CASSALGPGGQETQYF	TGTGCCAGCAGTGCCCTCGGGCCCGGGGGACAAGAGACCCAGTACTTC
-	TRBV7-4	TRBJ1-5	-	CASSRGGRVGNQPQHF	TGTGCCAGCAGCCGGGGGGGTAGGGTGGGCAATCAGCCCCAGCATTTT
TRBD2	TRBV4-1	TRBJ2-1	few	CASSLRGDNEQFF	TGCGCCAGCAGCCTGCGGGGGGACAATGAGCAGTTCTTC
-	TRBV6-2/TRBV6-3	TRBJ1-5	-	CASRYSYGALPQHF	TGTGCCAGCCGTTATTCCTACGGAGCCTTGCCCCAGCATTTT